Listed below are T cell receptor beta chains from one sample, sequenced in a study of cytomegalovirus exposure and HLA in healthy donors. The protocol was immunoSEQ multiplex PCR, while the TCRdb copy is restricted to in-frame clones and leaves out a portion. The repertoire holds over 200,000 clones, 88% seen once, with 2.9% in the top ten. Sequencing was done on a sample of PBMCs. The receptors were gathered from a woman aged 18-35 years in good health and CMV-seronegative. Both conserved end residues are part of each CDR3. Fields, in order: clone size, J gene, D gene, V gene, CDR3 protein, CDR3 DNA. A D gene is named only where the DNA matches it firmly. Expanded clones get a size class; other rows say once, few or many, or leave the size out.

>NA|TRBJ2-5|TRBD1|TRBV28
CASSGQGAYETQYF
TGTGCCAGCAGTGGACAGGGGGCTTACGAGACCCAGTACTTC
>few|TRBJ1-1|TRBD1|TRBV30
CAWDRANTEAFF
TGTGCCTGGGACAGGGCGAACACTGAAGCTTTCTTT
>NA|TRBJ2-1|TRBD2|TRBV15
CATSRLAASYNEQFF
TGTGCCACCAGCAGACTAGCGGCTTCCTACAATGAGCAGTTCTTC
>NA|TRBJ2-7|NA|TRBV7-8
CASSSSGYEQYF
TGTGCCAGCAGCTCAAGCGGTTACGAGCAGTACTTC
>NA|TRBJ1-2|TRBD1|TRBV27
CASSWTGGGYGYTF
TGTGCCAGCAGTTGGACAGGGGGAGGATATGGCTACACCTTC
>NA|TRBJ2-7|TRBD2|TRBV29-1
CSVVGLAGEVGAYEQYF
TGCAGCGTTGTGGGACTAGCGGGAGAGGTAGGGGCCTACGAGCAGTACTTC
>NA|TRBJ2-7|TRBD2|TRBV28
CASSFYSAAGGINEQYF
TGTGCCAGCAGTTTTTATTCGGCGGCGGGAGGAATCAACGAGCAGTACTTC
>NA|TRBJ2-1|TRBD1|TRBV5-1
CASSSGTGLYNEQFF
TGCGCCAGCAGCTCCGGGACAGGGCTCTACAATGAGCAGTTCTTC
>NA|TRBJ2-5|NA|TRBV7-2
CASSLGGLPKETQYF
TGTGCCAGCAGCTTAGGAGGCCTCCCGAAAGAGACCCAGTACTTC
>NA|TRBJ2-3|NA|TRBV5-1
CASTTSYPDTQYF
TGCGCCAGCACCACTTCGTACCCAGATACGCAGTATTTT
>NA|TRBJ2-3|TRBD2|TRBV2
CASSRLAGYTDTQYF
TGTGCCAGCTCTAGACTAGCGGGATACACAGATACGCAGTATTTT
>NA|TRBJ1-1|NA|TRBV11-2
CASSLSRGGHTEAFF
TGTGCCAGCAGCTTATCGCGGGGGGGACACACTGAAGCTTTCTTT
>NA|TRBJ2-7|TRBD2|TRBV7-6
CASSAGLAGEVGTEQYF
TGTGCCAGCAGCGCAGGACTAGCGGGAGAGGTGGGGACCGAGCAGTACTTC
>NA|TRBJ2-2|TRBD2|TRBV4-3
CASSQDRLAGVTGELFF
TGCGCCAGCAGCCAAGATCGACTAGCGGGAGTGACCGGGGAGCTGTTTTTT
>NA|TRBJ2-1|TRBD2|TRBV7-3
CASSPRRGRGLAFNEQFF
TGTGCCAGCAGCCCCCGAAGGGGGCGGGGACTAGCGTTCAATGAGCAGTTCTTC
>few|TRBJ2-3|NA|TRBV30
CAWSRLTDTQYF
TGTGCCTGGAGCAGGCTCACAGATACGCAGTATTTT
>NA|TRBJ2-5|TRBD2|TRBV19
CASSIRSGRVVSETQYF
TGTGCCAGTAGTATAAGGAGCGGGAGGGTAGTTTCAGAGACCCAGTACTTC
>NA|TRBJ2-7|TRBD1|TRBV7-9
CASSKGTGRSPYEQYF
TGTGCCAGCAGCAAAGGGACAGGGAGGTCCCCCTACGAGCAGTACTTC
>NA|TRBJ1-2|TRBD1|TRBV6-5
CASSYSTGWGYTF
TGTGCCAGCAGTTACTCGACAGGGTGGGGCTACACCTTC
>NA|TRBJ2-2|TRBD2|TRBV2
CASSEQAGVLGGELFF
TGTGCCAGCAGTGAACAGGCGGGAGTTTTAGGCGGGGAGCTGTTTTTT
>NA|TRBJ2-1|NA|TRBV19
CASSPGDYNEQFF
TGTGCCAGTAGTCCAGGGGACTACAATGAGCAGTTCTTC
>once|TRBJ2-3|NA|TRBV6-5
CATRQTPWGTDTQYF
TGTGCCACACGACAGACCCCCTGGGGCACAGATACGCAGTATTTT
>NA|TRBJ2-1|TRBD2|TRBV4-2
CASSPGEGGVNNEQFF
TGTGCCAGCAGCCCGGGGGAGGGCGGGGTTAATAATGAGCAGTTCTTC
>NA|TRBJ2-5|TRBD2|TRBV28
CASSSTSGNYQETQYF
TGTGCCAGCAGTTCGACTAGCGGGAATTACCAAGAGACCCAGTACTTC
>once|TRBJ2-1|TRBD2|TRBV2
CASRTLRGLAGDSYNEQFF
TGTGCCAGCAGGACTCTTAGGGGACTAGCGGGAGACTCCTACAATGAGCAGTTCTTC
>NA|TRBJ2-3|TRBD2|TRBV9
CASSGGSGGFYTDTQYF
TGTGCCAGCAGCGGGGGTAGCGGGGGATTTTACACAGATACGCAGTATTTT